This T cell receptor beta chain emerged from a study of T cells after yellow fever vaccination. Study context: Each low-cell-number fraction was prepared by means of SMART-Seq v4 Ultra Low Input.

The V gene's germline CDR1 is MNHEY and CDR2 SMNVEV (reference sequence). This CDR3 is 14 amino acids long. Trimming shortened V by 5 bases and J by 3 bases, and 11 bases separated the two germline ends. Using its own MiXCR run on the 5' RACE reads, TCRdb lists one record per CDR3 protein. The data contain some 350,000 distinct CDR3 sequences, 3.5% to 4.5% of them singletons. The sequence derives from a man aged 18-30 years who received the YFV17D yellow fever vaccine. The rearrangement uses TRBV27 and TRBJ1-5; D is possibly TRBD1 (5 bases). The material sequenced was PBMCs, taken 5 days after the yellow fever booster vaccination. The CDR3 DNA is TGTGCCAGCAGTGTTCAGGGTAACAATCAGCCCCAGCATTTT. Translation gives CASSVQGNNQPQHF.